This T cell receptor (beta chain) came from a study of PD-1 blockade in classical Hodgkin lymphoma. Study-wide results and caveats: CD4+ TCR diversity, unlike CD8+, climbed significantly by C4D1. The origin of the repertoire differences remains undefined, with disease activity or prior therapy as possible causes.

This clone was found once. Its antigen is still unknown. Germline-derived CDR1 and CDR2 are SGHTA and FQGNSA. The length of the CDR3 is 13 residues. V was pared by 3 bases and J by 4 bases, with 7 bases between. Exposure to brentuximab vedotin varied, and each patient had relapsed following autologous stem cell transplantation. Magnetic depletion of unwanted cells isolated CD4+ T cells from thawed PBMCs. Profiled with immunoSEQ multiplex PCR; TCRdb holds only in-frame clones, not every one. In the table there are about 23,000 clones, 80% to 85% of which are singletons. This specimen was CD4+ T cells from blood, taken at baseline. The receptor's source is a human donor with classical Hodgkin lymphoma. V gene TRBV7-2 combines with J gene TRBJ1-5; D call uncertain. The CDR3 DNA reads as TGTGCCAGCAGCTTCCTAGATAATCAGCCCCAGCATTTT. This gives the protein CASSFLDNQPQHF.